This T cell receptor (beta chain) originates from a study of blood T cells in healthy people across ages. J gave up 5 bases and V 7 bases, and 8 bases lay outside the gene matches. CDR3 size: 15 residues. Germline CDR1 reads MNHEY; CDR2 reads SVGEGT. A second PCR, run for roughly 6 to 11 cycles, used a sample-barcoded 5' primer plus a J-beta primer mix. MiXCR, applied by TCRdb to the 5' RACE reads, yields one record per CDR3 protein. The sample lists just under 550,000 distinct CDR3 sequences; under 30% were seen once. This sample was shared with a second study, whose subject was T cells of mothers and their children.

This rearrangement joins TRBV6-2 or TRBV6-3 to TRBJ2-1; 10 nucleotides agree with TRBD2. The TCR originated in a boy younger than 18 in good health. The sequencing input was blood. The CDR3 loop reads CASTEREGVNNEQFF. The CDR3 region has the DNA TGTGCCAGCACAGAGCGGGAGGGGGTAAACAATGAGCAGTTCTTC.